This T cell receptor beta chain was found in a study of blood T cell repertoires in COVID-19. Study-wide context: The United States, Italy and Spain were the sources of the acute and convalescent COVID-19 samples. Sample material is recorded as cDNA or gDNA derived from T cells, B-cell-depleted T cells, or PBMCs.

The V end lost 2 bases, the J end lost 2 bases, and 13 bases lay between the germline ends. CDR3 length: 15 amino acids. Germline V gene sequence: CDR1 SGHRS, CDR2 YFSETQ. Membership in each cohort depended on participant-reported clinical history. Clones were sequenced by immunoSEQ multiplex PCR, and TCRdb holds only the in-frame ones, with some missing. The table includes 150,000 to 200,000 clones, 80% detected once. V is TRBV5-1 and J is TRBJ2-5, with D maybe TRBD1 (6 bases). Sequences were obtained from PBMCs or T cells enriched from blood (not recorded which). This receptor was identified in a middle-aged man who had recovered from COVID-19. The CDR3 sequence is CASSLGGSGQETQYF. The CDR3 DNA is TGCGCCAGCAGCTTAGGGGGTTCGGGACAAGAGACCCAGTACTTC.